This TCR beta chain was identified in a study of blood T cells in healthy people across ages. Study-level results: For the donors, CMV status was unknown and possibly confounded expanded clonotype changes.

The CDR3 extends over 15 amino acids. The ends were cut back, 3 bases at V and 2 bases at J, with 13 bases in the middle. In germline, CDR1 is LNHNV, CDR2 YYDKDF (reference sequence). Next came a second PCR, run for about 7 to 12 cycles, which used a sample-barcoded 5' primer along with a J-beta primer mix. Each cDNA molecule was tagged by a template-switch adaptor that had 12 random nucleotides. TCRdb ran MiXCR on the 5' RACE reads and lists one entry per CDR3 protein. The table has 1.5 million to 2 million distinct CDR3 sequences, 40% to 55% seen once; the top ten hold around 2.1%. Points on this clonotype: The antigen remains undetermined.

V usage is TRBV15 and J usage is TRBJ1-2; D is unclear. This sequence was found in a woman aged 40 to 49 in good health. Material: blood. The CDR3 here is CATSRGREINYGYTF. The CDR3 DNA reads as TGTGCCACCAGCAGGGGCCGGGAGATAAACTATGGCTACACCTTC.